This T cell receptor beta chain was identified in a study of blood T cells in healthy people across ages. This clonotype was counted ten times or more. Through a sample-barcoded 5' primer and a J-beta primer mix, a second PCR was run for about 6 to 12 cycles. TCRdb re-analysed the 5' RACE reads in MiXCR, keeping a single row per CDR3 protein. This table holds 700,000 or so distinct CDR3 sequences, around 38% found once. Between the trimmed V and J ends, which lost 5 bases and 4 bases, there was a span of 11 bases. CDR1 is MGHDK, CDR2 SYGVNS, per germline. CDR3 size: 13 residues. Sample: blood. This clonotype originated in a man older than 75 in good health. This chain links TRBV25-1 with TRBJ1-2, with a possible D match to TRBD1 (6 bases). As DNA, the CDR3 is TGTGCCAGCAGTTCGACAGGTCGCTATGGCTACACCTTC. It translates to CASSSTGRYGYTF.